Given below is one TCR beta chain in context. The data were taken from a study of blood T cell repertoires in COVID-19. Study context: Samples came from the United States, Italy and Spain, spanning acute and convalescent COVID-19. The analysed material was cDNA or gDNA that came from T cells, B-cell-depleted T cells, or PBMCs.

The CDR3 is made up of 16 amino acids. Germline CDR1 reads MDHEN; CDR2 reads SYDVKM. Trimming pared 1 base from V and 0 bases from J, leaving 11 bases between. While infection was still active, Seattle patients were enrolled and then followed longitudinally. Per the study methods: From reference gene primer amplification, estimates of nucleated cell counts were derived. The data were produced by immunoSEQ multiplex PCR, yet TCRdb's version contains in-frame clones alone and is incomplete. V, J and clone size are those of that table, while D and trimming were read from the DNA. This table has some 240,000 clones, approximately 78% appearing once.

The chain carries TRBV28 and TRBJ2-3, with a possible D match to TRBD2 (6 bases). Source material: peripheral blood. This receptor was identified in a woman between 65 and 79 years old with COVID-19, enrolled during active disease. In DNA form, the CDR3 reads TGTGCCAGCAGTTTATCAGGGCGGGACAGCACAGATACGCAGTATTTT. It translates to CASSLSGRDSTDTQYF.